This paragraph reports one TCR beta chain. These data belong to a study of blood T cells in healthy people across ages. The authors ran a second PCR of about 7 to 11 cycles using a sample-barcoded 5' primer and a J-beta primer mix. TCRdb reprocessed the 5' RACE reads via MiXCR and lists one record per CDR3 protein. The sample consists of about 970,000 distinct CDR3 sequences, 45% to 60% of them appearing once. CDR1 is DFQATT, CDR2 SNEGSKA, per germline (reference sequence). The germline V and J ends were trimmed by 6 bases and 8 bases, with 20 bases remaining between them. The CDR3 is made up of 14 amino acids.

This receptor was taken from a woman in her sixties in good health. The sample comprised blood. V usage is TRBV20-1 and J usage is TRBJ2-1; D unresolved. The CDR3 nucleotides read TGCAGTGCGCCTAGGACCTCGAGGAGCGATGAGCAGTTCTTC. This gives the protein CSAPRTSRSDEQFF.